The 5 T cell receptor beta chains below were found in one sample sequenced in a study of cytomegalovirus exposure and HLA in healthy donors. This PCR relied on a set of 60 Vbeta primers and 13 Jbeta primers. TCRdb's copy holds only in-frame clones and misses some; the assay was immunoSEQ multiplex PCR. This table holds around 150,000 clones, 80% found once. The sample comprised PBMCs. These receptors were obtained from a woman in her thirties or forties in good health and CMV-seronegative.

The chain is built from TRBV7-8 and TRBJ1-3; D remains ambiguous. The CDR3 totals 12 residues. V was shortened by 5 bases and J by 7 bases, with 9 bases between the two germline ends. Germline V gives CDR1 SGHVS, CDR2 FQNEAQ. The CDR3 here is CASSRRMNTIYF. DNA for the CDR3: TGTGCCAGCAGCCGCAGGATGAACACCATATATTTT.

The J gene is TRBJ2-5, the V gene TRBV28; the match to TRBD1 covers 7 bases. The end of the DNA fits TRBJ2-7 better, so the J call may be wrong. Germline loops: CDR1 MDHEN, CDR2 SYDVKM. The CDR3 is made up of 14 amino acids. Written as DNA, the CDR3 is TGTGCCAGCAGTCGGACAGGTTCCTCCTACGAGCAGTACTTC. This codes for CASSRTGSSYEQYF.

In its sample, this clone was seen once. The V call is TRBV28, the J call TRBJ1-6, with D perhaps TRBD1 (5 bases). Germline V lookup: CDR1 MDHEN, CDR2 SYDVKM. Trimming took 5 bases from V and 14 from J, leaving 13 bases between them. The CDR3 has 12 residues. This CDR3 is CASSPAGWTLHF. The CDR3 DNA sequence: TGTGCCAGCAGTCCTGCAGGGTGGACCCTCCACTTT.

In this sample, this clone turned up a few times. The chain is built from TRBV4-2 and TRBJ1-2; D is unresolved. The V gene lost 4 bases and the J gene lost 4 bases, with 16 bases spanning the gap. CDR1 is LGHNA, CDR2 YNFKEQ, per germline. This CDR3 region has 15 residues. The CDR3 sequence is CASSPGNRETYGYTF. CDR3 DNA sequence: TGTGCCAGCAGCCCGGGGAACCGAGAGACCTATGGCTACACCTTC.

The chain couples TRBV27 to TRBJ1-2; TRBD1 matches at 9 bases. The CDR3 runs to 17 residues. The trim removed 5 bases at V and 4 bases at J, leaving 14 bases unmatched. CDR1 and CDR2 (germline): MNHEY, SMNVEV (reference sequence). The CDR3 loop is CASSGGTGRSQIYGYTF. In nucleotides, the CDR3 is TGTGCCAGCAGTGGGGGGACAGGGCGCTCCCAGATCTATGGCTACACCTTC.